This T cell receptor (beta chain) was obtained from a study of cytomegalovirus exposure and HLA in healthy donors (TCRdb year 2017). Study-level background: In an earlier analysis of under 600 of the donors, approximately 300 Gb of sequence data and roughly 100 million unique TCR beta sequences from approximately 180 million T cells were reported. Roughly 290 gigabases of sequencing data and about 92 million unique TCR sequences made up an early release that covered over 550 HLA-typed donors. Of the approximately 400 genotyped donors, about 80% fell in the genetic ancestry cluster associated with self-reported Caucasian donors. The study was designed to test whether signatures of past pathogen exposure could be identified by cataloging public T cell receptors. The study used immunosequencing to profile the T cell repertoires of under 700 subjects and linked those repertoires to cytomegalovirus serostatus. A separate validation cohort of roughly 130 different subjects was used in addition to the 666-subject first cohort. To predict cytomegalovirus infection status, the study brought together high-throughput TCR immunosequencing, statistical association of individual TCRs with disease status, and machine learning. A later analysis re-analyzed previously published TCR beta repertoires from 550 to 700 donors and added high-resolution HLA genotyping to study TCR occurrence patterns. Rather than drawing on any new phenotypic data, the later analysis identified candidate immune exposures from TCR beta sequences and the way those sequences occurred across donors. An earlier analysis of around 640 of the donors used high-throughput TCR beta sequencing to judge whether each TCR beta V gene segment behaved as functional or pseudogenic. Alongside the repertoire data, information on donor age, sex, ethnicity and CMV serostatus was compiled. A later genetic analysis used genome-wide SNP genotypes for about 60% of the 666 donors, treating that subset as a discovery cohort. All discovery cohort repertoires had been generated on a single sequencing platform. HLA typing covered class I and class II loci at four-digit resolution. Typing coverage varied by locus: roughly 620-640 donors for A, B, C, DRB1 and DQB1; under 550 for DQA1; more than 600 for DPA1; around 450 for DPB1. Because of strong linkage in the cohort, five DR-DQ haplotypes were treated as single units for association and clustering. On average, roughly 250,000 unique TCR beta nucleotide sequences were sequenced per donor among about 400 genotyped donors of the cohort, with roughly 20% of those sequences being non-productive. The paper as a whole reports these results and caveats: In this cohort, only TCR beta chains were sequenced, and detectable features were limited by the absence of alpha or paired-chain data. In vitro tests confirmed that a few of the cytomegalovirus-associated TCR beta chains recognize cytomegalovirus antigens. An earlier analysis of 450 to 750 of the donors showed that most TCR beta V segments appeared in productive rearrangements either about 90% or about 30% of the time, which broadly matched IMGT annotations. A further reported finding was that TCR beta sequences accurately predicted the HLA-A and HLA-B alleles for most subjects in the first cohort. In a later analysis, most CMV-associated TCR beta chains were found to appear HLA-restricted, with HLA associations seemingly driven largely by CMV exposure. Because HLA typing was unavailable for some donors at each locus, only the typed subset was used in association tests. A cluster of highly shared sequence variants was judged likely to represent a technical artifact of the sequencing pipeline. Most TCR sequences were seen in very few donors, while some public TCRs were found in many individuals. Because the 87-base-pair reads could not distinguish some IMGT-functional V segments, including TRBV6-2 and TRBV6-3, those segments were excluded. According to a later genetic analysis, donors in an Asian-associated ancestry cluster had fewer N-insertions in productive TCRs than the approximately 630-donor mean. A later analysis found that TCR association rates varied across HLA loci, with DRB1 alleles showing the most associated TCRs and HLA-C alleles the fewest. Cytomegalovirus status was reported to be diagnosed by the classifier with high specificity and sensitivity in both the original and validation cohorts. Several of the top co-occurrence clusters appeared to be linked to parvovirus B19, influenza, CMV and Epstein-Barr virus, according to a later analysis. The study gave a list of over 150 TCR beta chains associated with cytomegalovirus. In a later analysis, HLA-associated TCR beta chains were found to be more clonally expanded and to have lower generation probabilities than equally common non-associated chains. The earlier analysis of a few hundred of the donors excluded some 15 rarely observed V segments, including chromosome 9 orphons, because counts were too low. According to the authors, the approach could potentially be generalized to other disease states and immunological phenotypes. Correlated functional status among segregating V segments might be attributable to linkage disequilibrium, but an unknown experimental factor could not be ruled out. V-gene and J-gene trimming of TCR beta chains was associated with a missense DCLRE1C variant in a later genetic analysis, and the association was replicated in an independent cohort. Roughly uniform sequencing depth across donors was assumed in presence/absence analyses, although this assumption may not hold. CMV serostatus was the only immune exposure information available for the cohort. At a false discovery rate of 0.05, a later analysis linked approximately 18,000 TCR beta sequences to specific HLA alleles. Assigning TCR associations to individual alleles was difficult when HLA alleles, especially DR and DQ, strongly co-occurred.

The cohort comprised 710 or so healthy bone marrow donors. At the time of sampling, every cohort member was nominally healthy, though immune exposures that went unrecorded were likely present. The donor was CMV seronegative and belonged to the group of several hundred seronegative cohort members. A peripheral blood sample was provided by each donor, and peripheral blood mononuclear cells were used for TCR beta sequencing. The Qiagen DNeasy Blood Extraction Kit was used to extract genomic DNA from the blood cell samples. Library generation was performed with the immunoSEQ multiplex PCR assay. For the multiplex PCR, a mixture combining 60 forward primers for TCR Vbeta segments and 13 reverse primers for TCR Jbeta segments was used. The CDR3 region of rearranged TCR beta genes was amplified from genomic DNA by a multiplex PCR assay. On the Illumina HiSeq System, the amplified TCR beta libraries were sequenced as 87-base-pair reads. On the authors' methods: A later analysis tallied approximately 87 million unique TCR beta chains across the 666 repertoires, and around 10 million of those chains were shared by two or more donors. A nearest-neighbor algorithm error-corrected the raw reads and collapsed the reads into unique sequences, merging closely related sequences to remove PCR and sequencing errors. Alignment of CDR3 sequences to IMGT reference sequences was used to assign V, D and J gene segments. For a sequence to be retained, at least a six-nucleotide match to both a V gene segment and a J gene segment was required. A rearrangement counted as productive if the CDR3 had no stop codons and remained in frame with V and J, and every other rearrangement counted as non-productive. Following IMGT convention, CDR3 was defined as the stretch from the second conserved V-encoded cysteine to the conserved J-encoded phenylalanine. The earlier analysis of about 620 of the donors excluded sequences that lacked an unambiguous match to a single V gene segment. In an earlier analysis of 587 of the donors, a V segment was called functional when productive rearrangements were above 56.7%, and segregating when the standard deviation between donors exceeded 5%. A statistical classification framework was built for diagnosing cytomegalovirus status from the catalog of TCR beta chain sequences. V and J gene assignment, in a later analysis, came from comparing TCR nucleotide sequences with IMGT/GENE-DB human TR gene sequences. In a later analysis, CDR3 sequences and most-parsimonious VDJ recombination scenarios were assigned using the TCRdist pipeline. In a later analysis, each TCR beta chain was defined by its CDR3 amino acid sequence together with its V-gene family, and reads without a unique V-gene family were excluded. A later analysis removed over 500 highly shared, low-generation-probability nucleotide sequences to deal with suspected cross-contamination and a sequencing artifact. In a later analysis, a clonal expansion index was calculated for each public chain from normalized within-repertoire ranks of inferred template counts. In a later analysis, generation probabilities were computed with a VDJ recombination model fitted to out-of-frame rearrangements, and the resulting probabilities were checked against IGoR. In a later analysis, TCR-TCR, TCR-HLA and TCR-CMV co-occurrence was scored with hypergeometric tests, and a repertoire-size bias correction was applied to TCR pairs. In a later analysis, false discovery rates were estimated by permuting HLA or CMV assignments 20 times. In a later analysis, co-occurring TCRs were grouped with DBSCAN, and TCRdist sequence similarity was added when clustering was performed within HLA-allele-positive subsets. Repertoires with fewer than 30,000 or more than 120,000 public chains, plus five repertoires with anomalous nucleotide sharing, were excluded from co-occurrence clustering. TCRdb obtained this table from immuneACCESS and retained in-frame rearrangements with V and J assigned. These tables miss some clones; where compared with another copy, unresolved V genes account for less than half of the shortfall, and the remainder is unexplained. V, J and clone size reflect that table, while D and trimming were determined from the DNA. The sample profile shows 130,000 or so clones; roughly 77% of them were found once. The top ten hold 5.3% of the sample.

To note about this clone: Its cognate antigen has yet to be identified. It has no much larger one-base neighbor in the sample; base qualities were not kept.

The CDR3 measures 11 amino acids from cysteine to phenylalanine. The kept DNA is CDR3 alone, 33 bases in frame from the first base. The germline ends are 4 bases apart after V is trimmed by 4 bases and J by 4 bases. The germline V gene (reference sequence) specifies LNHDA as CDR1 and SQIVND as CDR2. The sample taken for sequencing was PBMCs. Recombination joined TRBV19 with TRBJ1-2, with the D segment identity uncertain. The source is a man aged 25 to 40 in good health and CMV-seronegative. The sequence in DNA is TGTGCCAGTAGTAGCGGCTATGGCTACACCTTC. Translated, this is CASSSGYGYTF. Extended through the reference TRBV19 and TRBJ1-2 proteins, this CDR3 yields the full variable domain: DGGITQSPKYLFRKEGQNVTLSCEQNLNHDAMYWYRQDPGQGLRLIYYSQIVNDFQKGDIAEGYSVSREKKESFPLTVTSAQKNPTAFYLCASSSGYGYTFGSGTRLTVV.